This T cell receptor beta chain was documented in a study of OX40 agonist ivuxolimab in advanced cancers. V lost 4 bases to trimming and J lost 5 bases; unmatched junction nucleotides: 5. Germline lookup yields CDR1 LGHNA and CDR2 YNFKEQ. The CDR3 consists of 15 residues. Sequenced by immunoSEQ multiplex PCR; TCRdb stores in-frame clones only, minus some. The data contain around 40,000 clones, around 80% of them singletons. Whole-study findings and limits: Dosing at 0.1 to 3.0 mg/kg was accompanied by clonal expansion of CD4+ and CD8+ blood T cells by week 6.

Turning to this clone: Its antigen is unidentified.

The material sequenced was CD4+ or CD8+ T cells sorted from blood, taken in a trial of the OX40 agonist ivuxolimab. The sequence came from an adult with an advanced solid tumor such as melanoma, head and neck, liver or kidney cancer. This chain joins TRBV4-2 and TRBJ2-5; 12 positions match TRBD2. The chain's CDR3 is CASSPGLAGRETQYF. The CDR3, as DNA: TGTGCCAGCAGCCCCGGACTAGCGGGAAGGGAGACCCAGTACTTC.